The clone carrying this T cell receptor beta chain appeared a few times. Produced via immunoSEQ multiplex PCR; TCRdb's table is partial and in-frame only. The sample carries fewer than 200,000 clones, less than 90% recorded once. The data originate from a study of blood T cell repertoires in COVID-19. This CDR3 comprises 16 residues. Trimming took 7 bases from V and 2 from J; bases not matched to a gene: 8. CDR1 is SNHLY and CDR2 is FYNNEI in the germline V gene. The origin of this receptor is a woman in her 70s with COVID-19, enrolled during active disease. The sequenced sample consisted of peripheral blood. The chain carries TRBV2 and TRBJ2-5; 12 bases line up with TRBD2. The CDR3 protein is CASIYGLAGTQETQYF. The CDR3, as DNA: TGTGCCAGCATTTACGGACTAGCGGGGACTCAAGAGACCCAGTACTTC.